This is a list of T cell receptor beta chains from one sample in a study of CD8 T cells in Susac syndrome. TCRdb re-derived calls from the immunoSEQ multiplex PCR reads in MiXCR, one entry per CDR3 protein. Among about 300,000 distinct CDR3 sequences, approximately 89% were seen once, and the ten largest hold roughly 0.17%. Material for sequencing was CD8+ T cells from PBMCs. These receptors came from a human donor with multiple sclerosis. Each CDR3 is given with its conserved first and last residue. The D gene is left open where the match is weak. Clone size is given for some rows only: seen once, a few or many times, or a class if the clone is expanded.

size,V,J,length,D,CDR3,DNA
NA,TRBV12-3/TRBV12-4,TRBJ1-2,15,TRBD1,CASSLDGRGQTGYTF,TGTGCCAGCAGTTTAGACGGCAGGGGGCAGACGGGCTACACCTTC
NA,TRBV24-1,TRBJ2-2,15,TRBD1,CATSSGQGDTGELFF,TGTGCCACCAGTTCCGGACAGGGGGACACCGGGGAGCTGTTTTTT
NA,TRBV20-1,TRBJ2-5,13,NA,CSARGGGSETQYF,TGCAGTGCTAGAGGTGGGGGATCAGAGACCCAGTACTTC
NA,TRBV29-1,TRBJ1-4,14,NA,CSAATVATNEKLFF,TGCAGCGCCGCGACAGTTGCAACTAATGAAAAACTGTTTTTT
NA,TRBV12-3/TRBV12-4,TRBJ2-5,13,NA,CASSSTGQETQYF,TGTGCCAGCAGTTCCACGGGGCAAGAGACCCAGTACTTC
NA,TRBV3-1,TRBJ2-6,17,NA,CASSPGLSASGANVLTF,TGTGCCAGCAGCCCGGGCCTATCCGCCTCTGGGGCCAACGTCCTGACTTTC
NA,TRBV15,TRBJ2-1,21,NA,CATSTGEGTSRQAGPYNEQFF,TGTGCCACCAGCACAGGAGAGGGGACGTCCCGACAGGCCGGACCTTACAATGAGCAGTTCTTC
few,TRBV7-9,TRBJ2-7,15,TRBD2,CASSPPGGSSYEQYF,TGTGCCAGCAGCCCTCCGGGGGGAAGTTCCTACGAGCAGTACTTC
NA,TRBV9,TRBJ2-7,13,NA,CASSVGLGYEQYF,TGTGCCAGCAGCGTTGGTCTGGGGTACGAGCAGTACTTC
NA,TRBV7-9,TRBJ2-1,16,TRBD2,CASSPVAGGPFNEQFF,TGTGCCAGCAGCCCAGTAGCGGGAGGCCCCTTCAATGAGCAGTTCTTC
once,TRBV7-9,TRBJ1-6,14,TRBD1,CASRSGTGDSPLHF,TGTGCCAGCAGATCCGGGACAGGGGATTCACCCCTCCACTTT
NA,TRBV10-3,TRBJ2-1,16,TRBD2,CAISSTSGRSYNEQFF,TGTGCCATCAGTTCGACTAGCGGGAGGTCCTACAATGAGCAGTTCTTC
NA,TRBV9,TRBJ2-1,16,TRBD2,CASSVSGGTIHNEQFF,TGTGCCAGCAGCGTTTCGGGTGGGACTATCCACAATGAGCAGTTCTTC
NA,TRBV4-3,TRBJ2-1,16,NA,CASSQDARGSYNEQFF,TGCGCCAGCAGCCAAGATGCGAGGGGGTCCTACAATGAGCAGTTCTTC
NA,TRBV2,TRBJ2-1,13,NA,CASIGAGYNEQFF,TGTGCCAGCATAGGGGCAGGTTACAATGAGCAGTTCTTC
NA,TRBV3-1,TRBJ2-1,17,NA,CASSQDMGRSSYNEQFF,TGTGCCAGCAGCCAAGATATGGGACGGTCCTCCTACAATGAGCAGTTCTTC
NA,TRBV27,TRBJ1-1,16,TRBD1,CASSLSALQGHTEAFF,TGTGCCAGCAGTTTATCTGCCTTACAGGGGCACACTGAAGCTTTCTTT
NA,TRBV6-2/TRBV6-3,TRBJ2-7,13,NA,CASTQGLTYEQYF,TGTGCCAGCACCCAGGGTCTAACCTACGAGCAGTACTTC
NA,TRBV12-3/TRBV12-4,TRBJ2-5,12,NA,CASNPGAETQYF,TGTGCCAGCAATCCCGGGGCGGAGACCCAGTACTTC
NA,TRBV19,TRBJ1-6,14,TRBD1,CASNAGQGNSPLHF,TGTGCCAGTAACGCAGGACAGGGAAATTCACCCCTCCACTTT
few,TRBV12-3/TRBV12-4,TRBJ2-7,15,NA,CASSLATGSSYEQYF,TGTGCCAGCAGTTTAGCGACAGGTTCTTCCTACGAGCAGTACTTC
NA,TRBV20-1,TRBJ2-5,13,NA,CRVLKEGGETQYF,TGCAGAGTTCTCAAGGAGGGTGGGGAGACCCAGTACTTC
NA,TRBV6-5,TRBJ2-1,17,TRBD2,CASSYTPSGRRYNEQFF,TGTGCCAGCAGCTACACTCCTAGCGGGAGAAGATACAATGAGCAGTTCTTC